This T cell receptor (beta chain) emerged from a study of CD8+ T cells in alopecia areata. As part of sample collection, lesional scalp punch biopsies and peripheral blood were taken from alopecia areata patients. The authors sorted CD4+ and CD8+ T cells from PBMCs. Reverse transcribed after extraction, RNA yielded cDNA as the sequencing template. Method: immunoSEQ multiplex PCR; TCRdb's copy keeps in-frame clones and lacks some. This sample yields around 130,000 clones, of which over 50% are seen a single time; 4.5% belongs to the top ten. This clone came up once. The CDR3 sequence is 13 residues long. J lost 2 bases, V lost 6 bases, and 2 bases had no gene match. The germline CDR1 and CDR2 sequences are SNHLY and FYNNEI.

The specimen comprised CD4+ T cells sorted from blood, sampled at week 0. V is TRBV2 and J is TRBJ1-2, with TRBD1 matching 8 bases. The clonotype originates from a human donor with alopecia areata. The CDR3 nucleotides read TGTGCCAGCAGAGGGGACAGGAACTATGGCTACACCTTC. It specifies CASRGDRNYGYTF.